This is a list of T cell receptor beta chains from one sample in a study of blood T cell repertoires in COVID-19. Measured with immunoSEQ multiplex PCR; TCRdb has only the in-frame clones, and not every one. The sample lists about 250,000 clones; nearly 90% were seen once. Material for sequencing was peripheral blood. These receptors originate from a woman in her sixties or seventies with COVID-19, enrolled during active disease. The CDR3 runs from the conserved cysteine through the conserved F or W.

v_call cdr3_aa
TRBV2 CASTRTGGITDTQYF
TRBV5-1 CASGYRGRGLNTEAFF
TRBV10-3 CASSLGQNPPGEQYF
TRBV6-5 CASSFGTGGNQPQHF
TRBV9 CASSVDAMASSGNTIYF
TRBV28 CASRQGSAGELFF
TRBV13 CASSGTSGGPDTQYF
TRBV5-6 CASSLWAGRGSEQFF
TRBV4-2 CASSQVEGAGNTIYF
TRBV2 CASSVDTLNTEAFF
TRBV21-1 CASSTPWRNSYNEQFF
TRBV7-9 CASSLVGGRRSLGTGELFF
TRBV7-2 CASSFGQGFRETQYF
TRBV7-9 CASSLVPGQGSGNQPQHF
TRBV11-3 CARRQVSAAGELFF
TRBV7-2 CASSLGGGKGKPQHF
TRBV5-5 CASSLDGTISGNTIYF
TRBV5-4 CASSLEAGKVNTEAFF
TRBV6-2/TRBV6-3 CASSYSGQGANQPQHF
TRBV9 CASSEWEVNYGYTF
TRBV5-6 CASSKTGVSNQPQHF
TRBV6-5 CASSYGGTGKGSPLHF
TRBV7-9 CASSPRQGASGANVLTF
TRBV4-3 CASSQGLAGGSLDTQYF
TRBV15 CATSRPRMGLAGLDNEQFF
TRBV6-2/TRBV6-3 CASSYRSSGWDQPQHF
TRBV24-1 CATSDLATGPPTDTQYF
TRBV4-3 CASSQAVAFVHGGGYTF
TRBV5-1 CASRSGTGSQKLFF
TRBV18 CASSQGGDQPQHF
TRBV7-2 CASSTTGGSGNTIYF
TRBV10-3 CAIRAGRENTEAFF
TRBV14 CASSQVRNSPLHF
TRBV25-1 CASSEHSRVAGNTIYF
TRBV3-1/TRBV3-2 CASSFDRILSGNTIYF
TRBV7-6 CASSARDRGTQPQHF
TRBV24-1 CATKGGSTDTQYF
TRBV9 CASSRGPTDRGYEKLFF
TRBV18 CASSPPGGAEAFF
TRBV19 CASSARTGNREPQHF
TRBV7-9 CASSPWSDRLYGYTF
TRBV9 CASSPRTGNVDEQYF
TRBV4-3 CASSQGPESYGYTF
TRBV19 CASSIARDSNQPQHF
TRBV7-8 CASSSVVNEQFF
TRBV5-1 CASSLAASNTGELFF
TRBV5-4 CASSTGGASYEQYF
TRBV11-2 CASSQQGRATEAFF